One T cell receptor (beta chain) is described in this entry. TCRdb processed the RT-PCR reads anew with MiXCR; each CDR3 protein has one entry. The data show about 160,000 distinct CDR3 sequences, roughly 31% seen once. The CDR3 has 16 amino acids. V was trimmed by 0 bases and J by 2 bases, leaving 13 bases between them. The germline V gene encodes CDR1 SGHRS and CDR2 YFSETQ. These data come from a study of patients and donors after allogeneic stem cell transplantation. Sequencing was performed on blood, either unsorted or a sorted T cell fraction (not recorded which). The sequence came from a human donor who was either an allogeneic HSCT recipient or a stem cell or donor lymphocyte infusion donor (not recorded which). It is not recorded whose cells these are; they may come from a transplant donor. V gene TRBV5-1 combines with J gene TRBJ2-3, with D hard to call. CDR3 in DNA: TGCGCCAGCAGCTTGGCGGCAGGATGGGACACAGATACGCAGTATTTT. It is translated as CASSLAAGWDTDTQYF.